This is a list of T cell receptor beta chains from one sample in a study of cytomegalovirus exposure and HLA in healthy donors. Clones were sequenced by immunoSEQ multiplex PCR, and TCRdb holds only the in-frame ones, with some missing. The data hold more than 95,000 clones, with about 59% observed a single time. Specimen: PBMCs. All receptors derive from a woman aged 40 to 49 in good health and CMV-seropositive. CDR3s include the opening cysteine and the closing phenylalanine or tryptophan. A D gene is named only where the DNA matches it firmly.

v_gene,j_gene,d_gene,CDR3aa
TRBV29-1,TRBJ2-7,TRBD1,CSVSGTGLSYEQYF
TRBV11-3,TRBJ2-3,.,CASSLQRTDTQYF
TRBV14,TRBJ2-1,.,CASSPWTGSSYNEQFF
TRBV5-6,TRBJ1-1,TRBD1,CASRSTGGVTEAFF
TRBV7-9,TRBJ2-7,.,CASSLDRRGMPYEQYF
TRBV7-8,TRBJ1-5,.,CASGLRGNQPQHF
TRBV5-1,TRBJ1-2,.,CASSFSGSYGYTF
TRBV7-9,TRBJ2-7,TRBD1,CSSSLRDRGREQYF
TRBV7-9,.,.,CASSLDGYSYEQYF
TRBV7-2,TRBJ2-2,.,CASSLALRGLGTGELFF
TRBV7-2,TRBJ1-1,.,CASSFEGYTNTEAFF
TRBV29-1,TRBJ2-7,.,CSVWLQGDEQYF
TRBV5-1,TRBJ1-1,.,CASSESMNTEAFF
TRBV15,TRBJ2-7,.,CATSRDGGASYEQYF
TRBV19,TRBJ2-1,.,CASEDGVNEQFF
TRBV7-9,TRBJ2-2,TRBD2,CASSTGTSREGGELFF
TRBV9,TRBJ2-7,TRBD1,CASSVAHRGLGYEQYF
TRBV5-1,TRBJ1-1,TRBD1,CASSLDQGAGTEAFF
TRBV18,TRBJ1-2,.,CASSPRVREPYGYTF
TRBV4-3,TRBJ2-7,TRBD2,CASSQEFSGSSYEQYF
TRBV2,TRBJ2-3,TRBD2,CASRHPRGLAGGSTDTQYF
TRBV19,TRBJ1-5,.,CASSWGDSNQPQHF
TRBV6-6,TRBJ2-7,TRBD2,CASLAREGPYEQYF
TRBV27,TRBJ2-1,.,CASRSGTSSSYNEQFF
TRBV5-6,TRBJ2-1,.,CASSLTAGWTQEQFF
TRBV28,TRBJ2-3,.,CASSLNGMDTQYF
TRBV4-3,TRBJ2-2,.,CASSPTGVTGELFF
TRBV9,TRBJ2-3,TRBD2,CASSGGLDKDTQYF
TRBV7-6,TRBJ2-7,TRBD2,CASSSSTSGSNEQYF
TRBV6-1,TRBJ2-7,TRBD1,CASSNIQGSEQYF
TRBV6-5,TRBJ1-1,.,CASSIRGWGNTEAFF
TRBV7-9,TRBJ1-2,.,CASSLAPSDGEGYTF
TRBV19,TRBJ1-2,TRBD1,CATSDRAGYGYTF
TRBV5-6,TRBJ2-5,TRBD2,CASSEGPGLAGETQYF
TRBV7-3,TRBJ2-3,.,CASSPSRTDTQYF
TRBV7-9,TRBJ2-5,TRBD1,CASSLVGQAAQYF
TRBV5-4,TRBJ2-7,TRBD2,CASSTGTSRSSYEQYF
TRBV19,TRBJ2-5,.,CASSIGALVQGETQYF